These T cell receptor beta chains were read from a single sample in a study of human T cells and chemical hapten exposure. Via MiXCR, TCRdb re-called the RACE reads, giving one row per CDR3 protein. This repertoire shows about 400,000 distinct CDR3 sequences, more than 5% found once; its top ten account for around 6.1%. The source material was whole blood, sampled in connection with sensitization to the hapten diphenylcyclopropenone (DPC). The source is a young woman with alopecia areata. Some clones in this sample may be carry-over from other donors' samples. Both conserved end residues are part of each CDR3. A D gene is named only where the DNA matches it firmly. For some rows the clone size is stated as once, few or many, or as a class when expanded; others skip it.

cdr3_length: 15
j_call: TRBJ1-5
clone_size: many
d_call: -
v_call: TRBV6-6
cdr3_nt: TGTGCCAGCAGTTACGTGGGCAGGGGCAGACAGCCCCAGCATTTT
cdr3_aa: CASSYVGRGRQPQHF

cdr3_length: 15
j_call: TRBJ2-7
clone_size: few
d_call: -
v_call: TRBV7-2
cdr3_nt: TGTGCCAGCAGCTTAGGGTGGGGCCGCTTCTACGAGCAGTACTTC
cdr3_aa: CASSLGWGRFYEQYF

cdr3_length: 15
j_call: TRBJ1-5
clone_size: many
d_call: -
v_call: TRBV12-3/TRBV12-4
cdr3_nt: TGTGCCAGCAGTTTCTATCAGTCTAGCAATCAGCCCCAGCATTTT
cdr3_aa: CASSFYQSSNQPQHF

cdr3_length: 14
j_call: TRBJ1-6
clone_size: many
d_call: -
v_call: TRBV5-1
cdr3_nt: TGCGCCAGCAGCTTGGATGCGGGTTTTTCACCCCTCCACTTT
cdr3_aa: CASSLDAGFSPLHF

cdr3_length: 15
j_call: TRBJ1-5
clone_size: few
d_call: -
v_call: TRBV12-3/TRBV12-4
cdr3_nt: TGTGCCAGCAGTTTTGCATCTGGGGGCCCCCAGCCCCAGCATTTT
cdr3_aa: CASSFASGGPQPQHF

cdr3_length: 13
j_call: TRBJ2-1
clone_size: many
d_call: -
v_call: TRBV6-4
cdr3_nt: TGTGCCAGCAGTTATAACTCCTACAATGAGCAGTTCTTC
cdr3_aa: CASSYNSYNEQFF

cdr3_length: 16
j_call: TRBJ2-5
clone_size: few
d_call: TRBD2
v_call: TRBV12-3/TRBV12-4
cdr3_nt: TGTGCCAGCAGTACCACTAGCGGGGGCCCCCTCGAGACCCAGTACTTC
cdr3_aa: CASSTTSGGPLETQYF

cdr3_length: 16
j_call: TRBJ2-3
clone_size: few
d_call: TRBD2
v_call: TRBV6-1
cdr3_nt: TGTGCCAGCAGCGAAGCTAGCGGGGGGGCAACAGATACGCAGTATTTT
cdr3_aa: CASSEASGGATDTQYF

cdr3_length: 16
j_call: TRBJ2-5
clone_size: few
d_call: TRBD2
v_call: TRBV6-5
cdr3_nt: TGTGCCAGCAGTGCCGAGACTAGCGGGGGTGAAGAGACCCAGTACTTC
cdr3_aa: CASSAETSGGEETQYF

cdr3_length: 19
j_call: TRBJ2-6
clone_size: -
d_call: -
v_call: TRBV3-1
cdr3_nt: TGTGCCAGCAGCCAAGATGCGCCAGGGCAATTCTCTGGGGCCAACGTCCTGACTTTC
cdr3_aa: CASSQDAPGQFSGANVLTF

cdr3_length: 15
j_call: TRBJ1-6
clone_size: many
d_call: TRBD1
v_call: TRBV6-6
cdr3_nt: TGTGCCACACTTCTGAAAACAGGGGAGCAATCACCCCTCCACTTT
cdr3_aa: CATLLKTGEQSPLHF

cdr3_length: 12
j_call: TRBJ2-5
clone_size: many
d_call: -
v_call: TRBV7-2
cdr3_nt: TGTGCCAGCAGCTTAGCAACCAGGAGTCCGTACTTC
cdr3_aa: CASSLATRSPYF

cdr3_length: 16
j_call: TRBJ1-1
clone_size: many
d_call: -
v_call: TRBV4-1
cdr3_nt: TGCGCCAGCAGCCAGCTACCCAGAGCTAAGGTGCGGGTAGCTTTCTTT
cdr3_aa: CASSQLPRAKVRVAFF

cdr3_length: 17
j_call: TRBJ2-5
clone_size: -
d_call: -
v_call: TRBV12-3/TRBV12-4
cdr3_nt: TGTGCCAGCAGTACACGGACCCTTTCTGGTGGGCAAGAGACCCAGTACTTC
cdr3_aa: CASSTRTLSGGQETQYF

cdr3_length: 14
j_call: TRBJ2-3
clone_size: -
d_call: -
v_call: TRBV20-1
cdr3_nt: TGCAGCGCAACAGGGGGGGCCGGCACAGATACGCAGTATTTT
cdr3_aa: CSATGGAGTDTQYF

cdr3_length: 13
j_call: TRBJ2-5
clone_size: -
d_call: -
v_call: TRBV20-1
cdr3_nt: TGCAGTGCTAGCTTCACGGTTCAAGAGACCCAGTACTTC
cdr3_aa: CSASFTVQETQYF

cdr3_length: 15
j_call: TRBJ2-6
clone_size: few
d_call: -
v_call: TRBV6-1
cdr3_nt: TGTGCCAGCATTGGATTAGGCTCTGGGGCCAACGTCCTGACTTTC
cdr3_aa: CASIGLGSGANVLTF

cdr3_length: 13
j_call: TRBJ1-5
clone_size: many
d_call: -
v_call: TRBV20-1
cdr3_nt: TGCAGTGCTAGGGCTTATAGCAATCAGCCCCAGCATTTT
cdr3_aa: CSARAYSNQPQHF

cdr3_length: 19
j_call: TRBJ2-3
clone_size: -
d_call: TRBD2
v_call: TRBV7-6
cdr3_nt: TGTGCCAGCAGCTTAGGGCATTCCTCTAGCGGGGGGATCACAGATACGCAGTATTTT
cdr3_aa: CASSLGHSSSGGITDTQYF

cdr3_length: 17
j_call: TRBJ2-3
clone_size: few
d_call: -
v_call: TRBV20-1
cdr3_nt: TGCAGTGCTAGGCAAGCGGGACAGAGCCTCATGACAGATACGCAGTATTTT
cdr3_aa: CSARQAGQSLMTDTQYF

cdr3_length: 13
j_call: TRBJ1-5
clone_size: many
d_call: TRBD1
v_call: TRBV12-3/TRBV12-4
cdr3_nt: TGTGCCAGCAGTTTCAGGGGGACCCAGCCCCAGCATTTT
cdr3_aa: CASSFRGTQPQHF

cdr3_length: 13
j_call: TRBJ2-5
clone_size: -
d_call: -
v_call: TRBV20-1
cdr3_nt: TGCAGTGCTAGGAACGACATCCAAGAGACCCAGTACTTC
cdr3_aa: CSARNDIQETQYF

cdr3_length: 15
j_call: TRBJ2-1
clone_size: few
d_call: -
v_call: TRBV5-6
cdr3_nt: TGTGCCAGCAGCTTGGAATGGGGGCAATACAATGAGCAGTTCTTC
cdr3_aa: CASSLEWGQYNEQFF

cdr3_length: 15
j_call: TRBJ1-1
clone_size: -
d_call: -
v_call: TRBV6-2/TRBV6-3
cdr3_nt: TGTGCCAGGAGCGAGGGAAATCAACCGAACACTGAAGCTTTCTTT
cdr3_aa: CARSEGNQPNTEAFF

cdr3_length: 16
j_call: TRBJ1-1
clone_size: many
d_call: TRBD1
v_call: TRBV7-2
cdr3_nt: TGTGCCAGCAGCTTAGCTACAGGGGGCTATGCCACTGAAGCTTTCTTT
cdr3_aa: CASSLATGGYATEAFF

cdr3_length: 16
j_call: TRBJ1-5
clone_size: many
d_call: TRBD1
v_call: TRBV7-2
cdr3_nt: TGTGCCAGCAGCTCTCGAACCGGGACAGGGAAACAGCCCCAGCATTTT
cdr3_aa: CASSSRTGTGKQPQHF

cdr3_length: 14
j_call: TRBJ1-2
clone_size: many
d_call: -
v_call: TRBV7-9
cdr3_nt: TGTGCCAGCAGCTCAGGGCCGAGCCCCGGCGGCTACACCTTC
cdr3_aa: CASSSGPSPGGYTF

cdr3_length: 16
j_call: TRBJ1-2
clone_size: many
d_call: TRBD1
v_call: TRBV7-9
cdr3_nt: TGTGCCAGCAGCTTCCTTCTGGGACAGGGGGCGGCTGGCTACACCTTC
cdr3_aa: CASSFLLGQGAAGYTF

cdr3_length: 15
j_call: TRBJ2-1
clone_size: many
d_call: -
v_call: TRBV12-3/TRBV12-4
cdr3_nt: TGTGCCAGCAGTTTCTTCCAGAGCCGAGACAATGAGCAGTTCTTC
cdr3_aa: CASSFFQSRDNEQFF

cdr3_length: 15
j_call: TRBJ2-1
clone_size: many
d_call: TRBD2
v_call: TRBV29-1
cdr3_nt: TGCAGCGTTGAAGCGGTGGCGGGGGGCCGAAATGAGCAGTTCTTC
cdr3_aa: CSVEAVAGGRNEQFF

cdr3_length: 14
j_call: TRBJ1-1
clone_size: -
d_call: -
v_call: TRBV7-2
cdr3_nt: TGTGCCAGCAGCTTAGGAGGGGTGAGGACTGAAGCTTTCTTT
cdr3_aa: CASSLGGVRTEAFF

cdr3_length: 14
j_call: TRBJ2-1
clone_size: -
d_call: -
v_call: TRBV18
cdr3_nt: TGTGCCAGCTCACCACCCGGTGACCGCAATGAGCAGTTCTTC
cdr3_aa: CASSPPGDRNEQFF

cdr3_length: 13
j_call: TRBJ2-1
clone_size: few
d_call: -
v_call: TRBV28
cdr3_nt: TGTGCCAGCAGTTTAAGGACAGTAGATGAGCAGTTCTTC
cdr3_aa: CASSLRTVDEQFF

cdr3_length: 14
j_call: TRBJ1-2
clone_size: -
d_call: -
v_call: TRBV7-9
cdr3_nt: TGTGCCAGCAGCTTGCAGAGGGGTTCAGGTGGCTACACCTTC
cdr3_aa: CASSLQRGSGGYTF

cdr3_length: 15
j_call: TRBJ2-4
clone_size: -
d_call: -
v_call: TRBV5-4
cdr3_nt: TGTGCCAGCAGCTTAGACAGGCTAGCCAAAAACATTCAGTACTTC
cdr3_aa: CASSLDRLAKNIQYF

cdr3_length: 15
j_call: TRBJ1-1
clone_size: few
d_call: TRBD1
v_call: TRBV6-2/TRBV6-3
cdr3_nt: TGTGCCAGCAGTTATCCCAGACAGGGGCACACTGAAGCTTTCTTT
cdr3_aa: CASSYPRQGHTEAFF

cdr3_length: 14
j_call: TRBJ1-3
clone_size: many
d_call: -
v_call: TRBV5-6
cdr3_nt: TGTGCCAGCAGCTTGGTGTCCGTTGGAAACACCATATATTTT
cdr3_aa: CASSLVSVGNTIYF

cdr3_length: 16
j_call: TRBJ2-7
clone_size: -
d_call: TRBD2
v_call: TRBV7-9
cdr3_nt: TGTGCCAGCAGCTCTGCTCCTAGCGGGACCTCCTACGAGCAGTACTTC
cdr3_aa: CASSSAPSGTSYEQYF

cdr3_length: 13
j_call: TRBJ2-3
clone_size: -
d_call: -
v_call: TRBV18
cdr3_nt: TGTGCCAGCTCACCCTTAGTCGATGGTACGCAGTATTTT
cdr3_aa: CASSPLVDGTQYF

cdr3_length: 14
j_call: TRBJ1-4
clone_size: many
d_call: -
v_call: TRBV20-1
cdr3_nt: TGCAGTGTCATCGCCGACGGGGCTAATGAAAAACTGTTTTTT
cdr3_aa: CSVIADGANEKLFF

cdr3_length: 14
j_call: TRBJ2-1
clone_size: few
d_call: -
v_call: TRBV20-1
cdr3_nt: TGCAGTGCTAGAGGACGGTCCTCCTACAATGAGCAGTTCTTC
cdr3_aa: CSARGRSSYNEQFF

cdr3_length: 15
j_call: TRBJ1-1
clone_size: few
d_call: -
v_call: TRBV12-3/TRBV12-4
cdr3_nt: TGTGCCAGCTCCCCCATTAGGGTGGGGGGCACTGAAGCTTTCTTT
cdr3_aa: CASSPIRVGGTEAFF

cdr3_length: 13
j_call: TRBJ2-7
clone_size: few
d_call: -
v_call: TRBV7-2
cdr3_nt: TGTGCCAGCAGCTCCGGGGTTTCCTACGAGCAGTACTTC
cdr3_aa: CASSSGVSYEQYF

cdr3_length: 14
j_call: TRBJ1-5
clone_size: many
d_call: TRBD1
v_call: TRBV28
cdr3_nt: TGTGCCAGCAGGATCGGACAGGACAATCAGCCCCAGCATTTT
cdr3_aa: CASRIGQDNQPQHF

cdr3_length: 16
j_call: TRBJ2-1
clone_size: few
d_call: TRBD1
v_call: TRBV7-6
cdr3_nt: TGTGCCAGCAGCAACTGGGACAGGGGGTCCTACAATGAGCAGTTCTTC
cdr3_aa: CASSNWDRGSYNEQFF

cdr3_length: 13
j_call: TRBJ1-1
clone_size: few
d_call: -
v_call: TRBV25-1
cdr3_nt: TGTGCCAGCAGTGAATATGGGGTGACTGAAGCTTTCTTT
cdr3_aa: CASSEYGVTEAFF

cdr3_length: 14
j_call: TRBJ1-1
clone_size: many
d_call: TRBD1
v_call: TRBV11-2
cdr3_nt: TGTGCCAGCAGCCGTGGGCGACAGGGGGCTTTGGCTTTCTTT
cdr3_aa: CASSRGRQGALAFF

cdr3_length: 17
j_call: TRBJ2-7
clone_size: few
d_call: -
v_call: TRBV7-9
cdr3_nt: TGTGCCAGCAGCCCCGAACCGGGCGCCCCTAGCTCCTACGAGCAGTACTTC
cdr3_aa: CASSPEPGAPSSYEQYF

cdr3_length: 18
j_call: TRBJ2-6
clone_size: many
d_call: TRBD1
v_call: TRBV7-2
cdr3_nt: TGTGCCAGCAGCTCGAAGACAGGGGGCGCGGCTGGGGCCAACGTCCTGACTTTC
cdr3_aa: CASSSKTGGAAGANVLTF

cdr3_length: 12
j_call: TRBJ1-1
clone_size: many
d_call: -
v_call: TRBV6-6
cdr3_nt: TGTGCCAGCAGTTGGAAGGGGTCTGAAGCTTTCTTT
cdr3_aa: CASSWKGSEAFF

cdr3_length: 15
j_call: TRBJ2-2
clone_size: -
d_call: -
v_call: TRBV12-3/TRBV12-4
cdr3_nt: TGTGCCAGCAAAATGGGGGCAGGGGCAACCGGGGAGCTGTTTTTT
cdr3_aa: CASKMGAGATGELFF